A selection of T cell receptor beta chains follows, all from one sample in a study of Ad26.COV2.S vaccination and SARS-CoV-2 variants. The assay was immunoSEQ multiplex PCR, and TCRdb's table has in-frame clones only and misses some. The sample comprises some 350,000 clones, approximately 81% of which are singletons, and 3.3% rests with the top ten. The sequencing used peripheral blood, collected in a trial of Ad26.COV2.S vaccine versus placebo. These receptors all come from a person aged 18-60 years who received the Ad26.COV2.S COVID-19 vaccine or a placebo. Each CDR3 is given with its conserved first and last residue. A D gene is named only where the DNA matches it firmly. Not all rows give a size; the values are once, few, many and, for expanded clones, a class.

>few|TRBV14|TRBJ1-1|-
TGTGCCAGCAGTTTATCAGCGGGACTCCTCACTGAAGCTTTCTTT
CASSLSAGLLTEAFF
>-|TRBV28|TRBJ2-1|-
TGTGCCAGCAGCCCTCCGGGACTTGGAGGCTGGAATGAGCAGTTCTTC
CASSPPGLGGWNEQFF
>-|TRBV19|TRBJ2-1|TRBD1
TGTGCCAGTAGGCAAACAGGGGGCGGTTACAATGAGCAGTTCTTC
CASRQTGGGYNEQFF
>once|TRBV6-5|TRBJ2-7|-
TGTGCCAGCAGCCTACGGACAGGGAGGGACGAGCAGTACTTC
CASSLRTGRDEQYF
>-|TRBV5-1|TRBJ2-2|TRBD2
TGCGCCAGCGGACTAGCGGGGAAAAACACCGGGGAGCTGTTTTTT
CASGLAGKNTGELFF
>-|TRBV9|TRBJ1-4|-
TGTGCCAGCAGCGTAGATGCAGATGAAAAACTGTTTTTT
CASSVDADEKLFF
>-|TRBV7-7|TRBJ2-1|-
TGTGCTAGCAGCGCAAACAGGGCGGGGTCTTACAATGAGCAGTTCTTC
CASSANRAGSYNEQFF
>-|TRBV5-1|TRBJ2-1|TRBD2
TGCGCCAGCAGCTTGGTGACTAGCGGGATGTTTGAGCAGTTCTTC
CASSLVTSGMFEQFF
>-|TRBV6-2/TRBV6-3|TRBJ2-7|TRBD1
TGTGCCAGCAGTCGACAGGGGCAGCAGTACTTC
CASSRQGQQYF
>-|TRBV5-1|TRBJ2-3|TRBD1
TGCGCCAGCAGTTCGGGACAGACCCCTTATACGCAGTATTTT
CASSSGQTPYTQYF
>-|TRBV25-1|TRBJ2-7|TRBD2
TGTGCCAGCAGTGAAAGCGGGACTAGTTTCTACGAGCAGTACTTC
CASSESGTSFYEQYF
>few|TRBV10-1|TRBJ2-2|TRBD2
TGCGCCAGCAGCACATACTCTAGCGGGAGCAGTACCGGGGAGCTGTTTTTT
CASSTYSSGSSTGELFF
>-|TRBV9|TRBJ2-1|-
TGTGCCAGCAGCGTAGAGGTAGGGTACGCGAATGAGCAGTTCTTC
CASSVEVGYANEQFF
>-|TRBV7-2|TRBJ1-4|TRBD1
TGTGCCAGCAGCCCCCCACGGTTGCGACAGGGCGGCGAAAAACTGTTTTTT
CASSPPRLRQGGEKLFF
>-|TRBV7-2|TRBJ1-1|TRBD1
TGTGCCAGCAGCCCGTTACAGGGGCTCACTGAAGCTTTCTTT
CASSPLQGLTEAFF
>-|TRBV19|TRBJ1-2|TRBD1
TGTGCCAGTAGTAAACAGGGGACGAACTATGGCTACACCTTC
CASSKQGTNYGYTF
>once|TRBV6-2/TRBV6-3|TRBJ2-1|-
TGTGCCAGCAGTTACGCAGGGGCAGGATCCTACAATGAGCAGTTCTTC
CASSYAGAGSYNEQFF
>-|TRBV7-9|TRBJ1-5|-
TGTGCCTTGGGAGGGGACGGGGGTAGCAATCAGCCCCAGCATTTT
CALGGDGGSNQPQHF
>once|TRBV18|TRBJ2-7|TRBD2
TGTGCCAGCTCACCACCAGGCCTAGCGGGAGCGCCATACGAGCAGTACTTC
CASSPPGLAGAPYEQYF
>-|TRBV11-2|TRBJ2-2|-
TGTGCCAGCAGCTTAGGGGCTAGAGGGGAGCTGTTTTTT
CASSLGARGELFF
>-|TRBV19|TRBJ2-3|-
TGTGCCAGTAGTATGGGGCAGGGGGGCCCTCGAGATACGCAGTATTTT
CASSMGQGGPRDTQYF
>-|TRBV5-4|TRBJ1-2|TRBD1
TGTGCCAGCAGCACCAGGGGGCAGGGGAGCGGTGGCTACACCTTC
CASSTRGQGSGGYTF
>once|TRBV18|TRBJ1-1|-
TGTGCCAGCTCACAGGGTAACACTGAAGCTTTCTTT
CASSQGNTEAFF
>-|TRBV15|TRBJ2-5|TRBD1
TGTGCCACCAGCAGGACAGGGGGTGAAGAAGTAGGACAAGAGACCCAGTACTTC
CATSRTGGEEVGQETQYF
>-|TRBV12-3/TRBV12-4|TRBJ1-5|-
TGTGCCAGCAGTTTAGGCCGGGATCAGCCCCAGCATTTT
CASSLGRDQPQHF
>-|TRBV6-5|TRBJ2-1|-
TGTGCCAGCAGTTACGGAGTAAGGCAGTTCTTC
CASSYGVRQFF
>once|TRBV14|TRBJ1-2|-
TGTGCCAGCAGCCAAGACAGCTACTATGGCTACACCTTC
CASSQDSYYGYTF
>-|TRBV19|TRBJ1-1|-
TGTGCCAGTAGTAGATCAGCGAACACTGAAGCTTTCTTT
CASSRSANTEAFF
>-|TRBV27|TRBJ1-1|TRBD1
TGTGCCAGCAGTTTATTTTCCGGACAGGGGACTGAAGCTTTCTTT
CASSLFSGQGTEAFF
>-|TRBV7-2|TRBJ1-1|TRBD1
TGTGCCAGCAGCCCGAGGACAGGCACTGAAGCTTTCTTT
CASSPRTGTEAFF
>-|TRBV29-1|TRBJ2-7|-
TGCAGCGTTGGAGGGACGGCCCTCTTCGAGCAGTACTTC
CSVGGTALFEQYF
>-|TRBV28|TRBJ1-5|TRBD1
TGTGCCAGCAGTTTATGGGACGCGGGACAGCCGCTTCCCCAGCATTTT
CASSLWDAGQPLPQHF
>-|TRBV19|TRBJ2-2|TRBD1
TGTGCCAGTAGTATGCCGGGACAGGGAGGCACCGGGGAGCTGTTTTTT
CASSMPGQGGTGELFF
>-|TRBV2|TRBJ2-2|-
TGTGCCAGCAGTGACCCGGGGGTCGGGGAGCTGTTTTTT
CASSDPGVGELFF
>-|TRBV7-2|TRBJ2-7|TRBD2
TGTGCCAGCAGCTGGGGCGGGAGGGGGTACGAGCAGTACTTC
CASSWGGRGYEQYF
>once|TRBV6-2/TRBV6-3|TRBJ2-5|TRBD2
TGTGCCAGCAGTTACCGTCGACTAGCGGGAGTAGAGACCCAGTACTTC
CASSYRRLAGVETQYF
>-|TRBV28|TRBJ1-5|TRBD1
TGTGCCAGCACCGCGGGACAGAGCAATCAGCCCCAGCATTTT
CASTAGQSNQPQHF
>-|TRBV5-1|TRBJ2-1|TRBD2
TGCGCCAGCAGCGCCAGCGGGAGAGGAAGGGGCTACAATGAGCAGTTCTTC
CASSASGRGRGYNEQFF
>-|TRBV6-5|TRBJ2-7|-
TGTGCCAGCAGTTACGCCGGCTTCGGGCAGTACTTC
CASSYAGFGQYF
>-|TRBV7-2|TRBJ2-1|TRBD2
TGTGCCAGCAGCTTGGGACTAGCGAACTACAATGAGCAGTTCTTC
CASSLGLANYNEQFF
>-|TRBV27|TRBJ2-5|TRBD1
TGTGCCAGCAGTCCTTGGACAGGGATTGGTTCGGAAGAGACCCAGTACTTC
CASSPWTGIGSEETQYF
>-|TRBV4-1|TRBJ1-2|-
TGCGCCAGCAGCCAAGCCCCTGTCCCGGGCGGCTATGGCTACACCTTC
CASSQAPVPGGYGYTF
>-|TRBV10-3|TRBJ2-3|TRBD2
TGTGCCATCCGATCGGCTAGCGGGAAGGATACGCAGTATTTT
CAIRSASGKDTQYF
>few|TRBV10-3|TRBJ1-3|-
TGTGCCATCAGTGATGCGGCAGCCTCTGGAAACACCATATATTTT
CAISDAAASGNTIYF
>-|TRBV7-9|TRBJ1-5|TRBD1
TGTGCCAGCAGCTCGGGACAGAGAAATCAGCCCCAGCATTTT
CASSSGQRNQPQHF